This T cell receptor (beta chain) derives from a study of T-cell reconstitution after alpha-beta-depleted transplantation in children. This clonotype was observed at least ten times. This CDR3 contains 13 residues. V was pared by 6 bases and J by 6 bases, with 2 bases of the junction left unmatched. The authors prepared the TCRbeta library with unique molecular identifiers. TCRdb recomputed calls from the PCR reads with MiXCR, one row per CDR3 protein. Here the sample spans roughly 180,000 distinct CDR3 sequences, about 14% being singletons. This receptor was obtained from a human donor who donated a stem cell graft to a child with acute lymphoblastic leukemia. Here the sequenced sample was PBMCs from the stem cell graft donor, taken from the stem cell graft. The V gene is TRBV12-3 or TRBV12-4, the J gene TRBJ1-6; 7 bases line up with TRBD1. CDR3 region: CASRTGANSPLHF. The CDR3 DNA reads TGTGCCAGCAGAACAGGGGCTAATTCACCCCTCCACTTT.